Reported below is one T cell receptor beta chain. Profiled with immunoSEQ multiplex PCR; TCRdb holds only in-frame clones, not every one. Of approximately 210,000 clones in the sample, about 90% were seen once. These data originate in a study of blood T cell repertoires in COVID-19. In germline, CDR1 is MNHEY, CDR2 SMNVEV (reference sequence). The germline V and J ends were trimmed by 6 bases and 8 bases, with 8 bases remaining between them. The CDR3 sequence is 12 residues long. The chain uses TRBV27 and TRBJ1-6; D remains ambiguous. The source material was peripheral blood. This TCR was recovered from a man aged 35 to 55 with active or convalescent COVID-19. The DNA for the CDR3 is TGTGCCAGCAGACGCGGGGATTCACCCCTCCACTTT. Translating it yields CASRRGDSPLHF.